This TCR beta chain was captured by sequencing in a study of blood T cells in healthy people across ages. Next came a second PCR, run for about 6 to 12 cycles, which used a sample-barcoded 5' primer along with a J-beta primer mix. In TCRdb, the 5' RACE reads were re-called with MiXCR into one record per CDR3 protein. The sample holds about 1,500,000 distinct CDR3 sequences, over 25% seen once. In this sample, this clonotype turned up a few times. Sample: blood. This receptor was taken from a woman in her 30s in good health.

CDR3 residues: CASSLETGNQPQHF. The DNA of the CDR3 is TGTGCCAGCAGCTTGGAGACAGGAAATCAGCCCCAGCATTTT. V and J are TRBV7-8 and TRBJ1-5, with D maybe TRBD1 (6 bases). The V and J ends lost 3 bases and 4 bases respectively, with 10 bases between them. The CDR3 has 14 amino acids. Germline CDR1 and CDR2: SGHVS and FQNEAQ. Using reference TRBV7-8 and TRBJ1-5 for the parts outside the CDR3, the full variable domain is GAGVSQSPRYKVAKRGQDVALRCDPISGHVSLFWYQQALGQGPEFLTYFQNEAQLDKSGLPSDRFFAERPEGSVSTLKIQRTQQEDSAVYLCASSLETGNQPQHFGDGTRLSIL.